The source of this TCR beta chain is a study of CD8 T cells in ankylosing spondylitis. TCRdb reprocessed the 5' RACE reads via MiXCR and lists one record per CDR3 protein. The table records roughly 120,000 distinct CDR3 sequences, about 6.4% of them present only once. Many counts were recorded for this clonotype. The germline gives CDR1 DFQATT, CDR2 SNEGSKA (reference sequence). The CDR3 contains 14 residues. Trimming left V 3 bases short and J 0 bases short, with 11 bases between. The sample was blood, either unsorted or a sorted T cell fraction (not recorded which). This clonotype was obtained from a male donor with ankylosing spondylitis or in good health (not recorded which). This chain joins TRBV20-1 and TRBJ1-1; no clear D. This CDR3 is CSASQGRMNTEAFF. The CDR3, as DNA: TGCAGTGCTAGTCAAGGGCGGATGAACACTGAAGCTTTCTTT.